This T cell receptor beta chain was found in a study of circulating CD8 cells and anti-PD-1 response in melanoma. From live CD3+CD8+TCRalphabeta+ cells, four PD-1 and/or TIGIT subsets were sorted. Using approximately 14 ng of total RNA, TCR libraries were made with the QIAseq Immune Repertoire TCR panel. TCRdb re-called the reads through MiXCR, storing one row per CDR3 protein. The data show 650 to 750 distinct CDR3 sequences, 8% to 9% seen once. Specimen: CD8+ T cells from PBMCs, collected at baseline or after one month of anti-PD-1 therapy (not recorded which). These receptors were obtained from a human donor with melanoma.

In regard to this clonotype: A read error may explain this, as a much larger clone is one base away. This chain joins TRBV4-1 and TRBJ2-3, with D perhaps assigned TRBD1 or TRBD2 (5 bases each). This CDR3 comprises 17 residues. The germline CDR1 and CDR2 sequences are MGHRA and YSYEKL. Trimming removed 0 bases at V and 2 bases at J, with 15 bases between. In DNA, the CDR3 is TGCGCCAGCAGCCAAGAGGGACCAGTGACCTACACAGATACGCAGTATTTT. Residues: CASSQEGPVTYTDTQYF.